Presented here are 31 T cell receptor beta chains from one specimen sequenced in a study of long-term antiretroviral therapy in people with HIV. Version v3.0 of the immunoSEQ assay ran at survey level. Libraries were prepared by immunoSEQ multiplex PCR; TCRdb keeps only in-frame clonotypes and omits some of them. The profile covers about 11,000 clones, with approximately 79% appearing a single time and 20% to 25% taken by the ten largest. The sample was unsorted PBMCs, taken roughly 7.3 years after starting antiretroviral therapy. The receptors shown here come from a man aged 45-65 years with HIV.

This clone was seen only a few times. The rearrangement joins TRBV2 to TRBJ2-3; 9 positions match TRBD2. The CDR3 extends over 14 amino acids. Germline lookup yields CDR1 SNHLY and CDR2 FYNNEI. Trimming took 4 bases from V and 4 from J; bases not matched to a gene: 3. The CDR3 protein is CASSGSGGADTQYF. CDR3 nucleotides: TGTGCCAGCAGTGGTAGCGGGGGCGCAGATACGCAGTATTTT.

The chain links TRBV7-2 to TRBJ1-5; 8 nucleotides line up with TRBD1. The V gene end was trimmed by 2 bases and the J gene end by 1 base; junction bases not matched to a gene: 1. This CDR3 contains 15 residues. Germline loops: CDR1 SGHTA, CDR2 FQGNSA. CDR3 region: CASSLYRGSNQPQHF. Written as DNA, the CDR3 is TGTGCCAGCAGCTTATACAGGGGGAGCAATCAGCCCCAGCATTTT.

This clone was counted a single time. The chain uses TRBV29-1 and TRBJ2-1; 12 nucleotides agree with TRBD2. Germline-derived CDR1 and CDR2 are SQVTM and ANQGSEA. The CDR3 consists of 13 residues. V lost 7 bases and J lost 7; bases outside the gene matches: 5. The CDR3 reads CSATSGGPNEQFF. CDR3 nucleotide sequence: TGCAGCGCCACTAGCGGGGGGCCTAATGAGCAGTTCTTC.

This chain joins TRBV25-1 and TRBJ1-6, with no clear D. V lost 0 bases and J lost 9, with 9 bases in between. The CDR3 runs 14 residues. In germline, CDR1 is MGHDK, CDR2 SYGVNS. CDR3 region: CASSEYGVGSPLHF. CDR3 DNA: TGTGCCAGCAGTGAATACGGGGTTGGTTCACCCCTCCACTTT.

The chain uses TRBV19 and TRBJ1-1, with TRBD1 as a possible D gene (5 bases). Per germline, CDR1 LNHDA and CDR2 SQIVND (reference sequence). The CDR3 consists of 14 residues. Trimming pared 7 bases from V and 4 bases from J, leaving 16 bases between. The CDR3 bases are TGTGCCAGTACCTCGACAGCGCGGTTCACTGAAGCTTTCTTT. Translated, it gives CASTSTARFTEAFF.

V usage is TRBV10-3 and J usage is TRBJ1-1, with a weak D call TRBD1 (5 bases). The CDR3 loop spans 17 amino acids. The ends were cut back, 0 bases at V and 0 bases at J, with 14 bases in the middle. The V gene's germline CDR1 is ENHRY and CDR2 SYGVKD. Here the CDR3 reads CAISESKMGRLNTEAFF. The CDR3 nucleotides are TGTGCCATCAGTGAGTCGAAAATGGGGCGCTTGAACACTGAAGCTTTCTTT.

This chain connects TRBV5-6 to TRBJ2-7; 10 nucleotides align to TRBD1. The CDR3 contains 14 residues. With 3 bases clipped from V and 3 bases from J, the junction kept 3 bases outside the gene matches. Germline V CDR1 and CDR2: SGHDT, YYEEEE. Here the CDR3 reads CASSSRTGGYEQYF. Here the CDR3 DNA reads TGTGCCAGCAGCTCTAGGACAGGGGGCTACGAGCAGTACTTC.

This rearrangement joins TRBV30 to TRBJ1-6; a weak D match, TRBD1 (6 bases). This CDR3 comprises 14 residues. Looked up from germline, CDR1 is GTSNPN and CDR2 is SVGIG (reference sequence). Trimming removed 0 bases from V and 5 bases from J, with 8 bases in between. The CDR3 sequence is CAWSVGTHNSPLHF. The CDR3 DNA is TGTGCCTGGAGTGTCGGGACACATAATTCACCCCTCCACTTT.

The V call is TRBV20-1, the J call TRBJ1-1; D not certain. There are 8 residues in the CDR3. Germline CDR1 reads DFQATT; CDR2 reads SNEGSKA (reference sequence). V lost 5 bases and J lost 10, with 5 bases in between. CDR3 bases: TGCAGTGCTGGTTTAGCTTTCTTT. Encoded protein: CSAGLAFF.

The genes are TRBV6-6 and TRBJ1-4; D may be TRBD1 (5 bases). The CDR3 has 15 residues. V was shortened by 4 bases and J by 7 bases, with 16 bases between the two germline ends. Germline V gene lookup returns CDR1 MNHNY and CDR2 SVGAGI (reference sequence). For the CDR3, the DNA is TGTGCCAGCAGTTCTCCTGAGAGGGGAGGTGAAAAACTGTTTTTT. This gives the protein CASSSPERGGEKLFF.

This clone came up a few times. The chain links TRBV7-8 to TRBJ2-5; no clear D. This CDR3 has 12 residues. V lost 6 bases and J lost 5, with 10 bases in between. Germline lookup yields CDR1 SGHVS and CDR2 FQNEAQ. The DNA for the CDR3 is TGTGCCAGCAGTTCCCTCGAGGAGACCCAGTACTTC. It codes for CASSSLEETQYF.

Only one count was recorded for this clone. The chain uses TRBV9 and TRBJ2-7, with 7 bases aligning to TRBD1. Germline values: CDR1 SGDLS, CDR2 YYNGEE. With 4 bases clipped from V and 3 bases from J, the junction kept 10 bases outside the gene matches. The CDR3 sequence is 15 residues long. The CDR3 region has the DNA TGTGCCAGCAGCCCGTACCACAGGGGAGACTACGAGCAGTACTTC. Its translation: CASSPYHRGDYEQYF.

The chain has TRBV4-1 and TRBJ2-5, with unresolved D. Looked up from germline, CDR1 is MGHRA and CDR2 is YSYEKL. This CDR3 has 15 amino acids. Trimming took 0 bases from V and 4 from J, leaving 12 bases between them. In DNA form, the CDR3 reads TGCGCCAGCAGCCAAGATGAGGTGGACGGAGAGACCCAGTACTTC. This sequence encodes CASSQDEVDGETQYF.

This sequence joins TRBV15 and TRBJ2-3, with TRBD1 identical over 8 bases. The germline gives CDR1 LNHNV, CDR2 YYDKDF (reference sequence). The CDR3 contains 18 residues. V shed 0 bases, J shed 0 bases, and the junction held 8 bases outside the gene matches. The CDR3 here is CATSRDREWTGSTDTQYF. The CDR3 DNA is TGTGCCACCAGCAGAGATCGGGAATGGACAGGGAGCACAGATACGCAGTATTTT. Using reference TRBV15 and TRBJ2-3 for the parts outside the CDR3, the full variable domain is DAMVIQNPRYQVTQFGKPVTLSCSQTLNHNVMYWYQQKSSQAPKLLFHYYDKDFNNEADTPDNFQSRRPNTSFCFLDIRSPGLGDTAMYLCATSRDREWTGSTDTQYFGPGTRLTVL.

CDR3 residues: CASSSRMNEQYF. The CDR3, as DNA: TGTGCCAGCAGCTCTAGGATGAACGAGCAGTACTTC. V is TRBV11-2 and J is TRBJ2-7; no definite D call. The ends were cut back, 4 bases at V and 5 bases at J, with 9 bases in the middle. Germline CDR1 reads SGHAT; CDR2 reads FQNNGV. The CDR3 sequence is 12 residues long.

The rearrangement links TRBV25-1 to TRBJ1-5; 8 bases agree with TRBD1. After removal of 6 bases from V and 4 bases from J, the junction contained 5 bases not matched to a gene. This CDR3 is 14 amino acids long. Germline V CDR1 and CDR2: MGHDK, SYGVNS. Here the CDR3 DNA reads TGTGCCAGCAGCGACAGGGGAGGAAATCAGCCCCAGCATTTT. Its protein product is CASSDRGGNQPQHF.

The chain links TRBV19 to TRBJ2-7; tentatively, D is TRBD1 (6 bases). Trimming stripped 5 bases from V and 3 bases from J, with 17 bases between. Germline values: CDR1 LNHDA, CDR2 SQIVND (reference sequence). The CDR3 is made up of 15 amino acids. The CDR3 sequence is CASSPQRTEFYEQYF. CDR3 DNA: TGTGCCAGTAGTCCACAGCGGACAGAGTTCTACGAGCAGTACTTC.

This clone has a handful of counts. The J gene is TRBJ2-1, the V gene TRBV6-9; D call uncertain. CDR1 and CDR2 from the germline V gene are MNHGY and SVAAGI. CDR3 length: 13 amino acids. V lost 7 bases and J 4 bases, leaving 11 bases between the germline ends. The CDR3 is CASKKHCYNEQFF. The CDR3, as DNA: TGTGCCAGCAAGAAACACTGTTACAATGAGCAGTTCTTC.

The gene calls are TRBV11-3 and TRBJ1-1; D remains unclear. In germline, CDR1 is SGHNT, CDR2 YENEEA. The V end was cut by 5 bases, the J end by 1 base, with 2 bases between. The CDR3 totals 11 residues. The CDR3 bases are TGTGCCAGCAGCCCGAACACTGAAGCTTTCTTT. It codes for CASSPNTEAFF.

Written as DNA, the CDR3 is TGTGCCTGGAGTGTACAAATCGCGAGGACTGAAGCTTTCTTT. As protein: CAWSVQIARTEAFF. The chain combines TRBV30 with TRBJ1-1; D is ambiguous. V lost 0 bases and J lost 5, with 13 bases in between. This CDR3 has 14 amino acids. Germline V gene data show CDR1 as GTSNPN and CDR2 as SVGIG (reference sequence).

The rearrangement joins TRBV4-1 to TRBJ1-4; D not resolved. Per germline, CDR1 MGHRA and CDR2 YSYEKL. V gave up 3 bases and J gave up 7 bases, with 6 bases separating them. This CDR3 is 12 amino acids long. The CDR3 region is CASSHSGEKLFF. The CDR3 bases are TGCGCCAGCAGCCACTCGGGTGAAAAACTGTTTTTT.

This chain joins TRBV4-1 and TRBJ2-1, with D possibly being TRBD2 (5 bases). V lost 3 bases and J 9 bases, leaving 18 bases between the germline ends. This CDR3 comprises 15 residues. Per the germline V gene, CDR1 is MGHRA and CDR2 is YSYEKL. CDR3 nucleotides: TGCGCCAGCAGCCACCCCGGTATAGGCCGGGGTGAGCAGTTCTTC. This encodes CASSHPGIGRGEQFF.

The table lists this clone with a count of one. The chain has TRBV11-2 and TRBJ2-7; TRBD1 agrees at 7 bases. CDR3 length: 14 amino acids. V was clipped by 7 bases and J by 3 bases; unmatched bases: 9. Germline lookup yields CDR1 SGHAT and CDR2 FQNNGV. In DNA, the CDR3 is TGTGCCAGCACCGACCGGGACAGCCTCTACGAGCAGTACTTC. Amino acid sequence: CASTDRDSLYEQYF.

The chain carries TRBV27 and TRBJ2-1; 7 nucleotides match TRBD2. Per the germline V gene, CDR1 is MNHEY and CDR2 is SMNVEV (reference sequence). CDR3 length equals 14 residues. Trimming cost V 7 bases and J 5 bases; bases outside gene matches: 8. The CDR3 protein is CASTGLEGNNEQFF. The CDR3 DNA sequence: TGTGCCAGCACCGGACTAGAGGGGAACAATGAGCAGTTCTTC.

The chain joins TRBV7-9 to TRBJ2-7; tentatively, D is TRBD1 (6 bases). This CDR3 has 13 residues. Germline assignment: CDR1 SEHNR and CDR2 FQNEAQ (reference sequence). The V and J ends lost 5 bases and 4 bases respectively, with 12 bases between them. The CDR3 loop reads CASSPVDRYEQYF. The CDR3 DNA is TGTGCCAGCAGCCCCGTCGACAGGTACGAGCAGTACTTC. The whole variable domain, remainder taken from reference TRBV7-9 and TRBJ2-7, is DTGVSQNPRHKITKRGQNVTFRCDPISEHNRLYWYRQTLGQGPEFLTYFQNEAQLEKSRLLSDRFSAERPKGSFSTLEIQRTEQGDSAMYLCASSPVDRYEQYFGPGTRLTVT.

In this sample, this clone turned up once. The chain uses TRBV27 and TRBJ2-3; D perhaps matches TRBD2 (6 bases). There are 16 residues in the CDR3. The V gene lost 5 bases and the J gene lost 2 bases, with 17 bases spanning the gap. Germline lookup yields CDR1 MNHEY and CDR2 SMNVEV (reference sequence). The CDR3 DNA reads as TGTGCCAGCAGTCCACTGGGGGGTTTCTACACAGATACGCAGTATTTT. Encoded protein: CASSPLGGFYTDTQYF.

The chain recombines TRBV7-8 with TRBJ1-5; possibly TRBD1 for D (5 bases). The CDR3 runs 15 residues. Trimming took off 5 bases at V and 5 bases at J, with 16 bases between the two ends. CDR1 and CDR2 (germline): SGHVS, FQNEAQ. The CDR3 nucleotides read TGTGCCAGCAGCCCCAACGTACTGACAGATCAGCCCCAGCATTTT. Amino acids: CASSPNVLTDQPQHF.

The chain couples TRBV11-2 to TRBJ1-2; 7 bases are shared with TRBD1. V shed 4 bases and J 2 bases; nucleotides not matched to a gene: 7. The CDR3 extends over 15 amino acids. Germline lookup yields CDR1 SGHAT and CDR2 FQNNGV. The CDR3, as DNA: TGTGCCAGCAGCTCTACAGGGGCCTTGAACTATGGCTACACCTTC. It codes for CASSSTGALNYGYTF.

The chain employs TRBV7-8 and TRBJ2-5; no clear D. The ends were cut back, 3 bases at V and 0 bases at J, with 11 bases in the middle. Germline V CDR1 and CDR2: SGHVS, FQNEAQ. The CDR3 length is 15 residues. The CDR3, as DNA: TGTGCCAGCAGCTTTCCGCCTGGGAACCAAGAGACCCAGTACTTC. This encodes CASSFPPGNQETQYF.

This clone was observed a single time. The chain links TRBV30 to TRBJ1-1; D call uncertain. CDR3 length: 14 amino acids. V gave up 2 bases and J gave up 1 base, with 11 bases separating them. From germline, CDR1 is GTSNPN and CDR2 SVGIG (reference sequence). For the CDR3, the DNA is TGTGCCTGGAGTAGGGTTCAGACGAACACTGAAGCTTTCTTT. It codes for CAWSRVQTNTEAFF.

This sequence joins TRBV7-9 and TRBJ2-7; D is unclear. Trimming pared 5 bases from V and 0 bases from J, leaving 5 bases between. Germline V gives CDR1 SEHNR, CDR2 FQNEAQ (reference sequence). This CDR3 has 12 residues. CDR3 DNA sequence: TGTGCCAGCAGCCCAGTCTCCTACGAGCAGTACTTC. Its protein is CASSPVSYEQYF.